These T cell receptor beta chains were read from a single sample in a study of Ad26.COV2.S vaccination and SARS-CoV-2 variants. Produced via immunoSEQ multiplex PCR; TCRdb's table is partial and in-frame only. The sample carries some 500,000 clones, roughly nine tenths recorded once. The sequences come from peripheral blood, collected in a trial of Ad26.COV2.S vaccine versus placebo. Receptors originate from a person between 18 and 60 years old who received the Ad26.COV2.S COVID-19 vaccine or a placebo. Each CDR3 is given with its conserved first and last residue. D genes are given only for firm matches. Expanded clones get a size class; other rows say once, few or many, or leave the size out.

clone_size	j_call	v_call	d_call	cdr3_nt	cdr3_aa
once	TRBJ2-6	TRBV6-5	.	TGTGCCAGCAGTTACTCGATCGGCTCTGGGGCCAACGTCCTGACTTTC	CASSYSIGSGANVLTF
.	TRBJ1-4	TRBV24-1	TRBD1	TGTGCCACCAGTGATCCCGGACAGGGCGGTAATGAAAAACTGTTTTTT	CATSDPGQGGNEKLFF
.	TRBJ2-3	TRBV4-3	.	TGCGCCAGCAGCCTCCAATTGAGGGAAGATACGCAGTATTTT	CASSLQLREDTQYF
.	TRBJ2-2	TRBV2	.	TGTGCCAGCAGGGAACCCGGGGAGCTGTTTTTT	CASREPGELFF
.	TRBJ2-2	TRBV24-1	TRBD2	TGTGCCACCAGTGACCTAACGGCCCCAGCGGGAGGGGGGACCGGGGAGCTGTTTTTT	CATSDLTAPAGGGTGELFF
.	TRBJ1-2	TRBV28	.	TGTGCCAGCAGTGCTGCCGGGGAGGGATCGGGCTATGGCTACACCTTC	CASSAAGEGSGYGYTF
.	TRBJ1-1	TRBV18	.	TGTGCCAGCTCACGAGGGCGCGATGAAGCTTTCTTT	CASSRGRDEAFF
.	TRBJ1-2	TRBV6-4	TRBD1	TGTGCCAGCAGTGCGGGGACAGGGGAGACGGGCGGCTACACCTTC	CASSAGTGETGGYTF
once	TRBJ2-5	TRBV6-5	.	TGTGCCAGCAGTTCCCTCGCTAGAGGCGGGACCCAGTACTTC	CASSSLARGGTQYF
.	TRBJ1-6	TRBV7-2	.	TGTGCCAGCAGCCCTTATAATTCACCCCTCCACTTT	CASSPYNSPLHF
.	TRBJ2-3	TRBV3-1/TRBV3-2	TRBD2	TGTGCCAGCAGCCCTAGCCCTAGCGGGGGAACCACAGATACGCAGTATTTT	CASSPSPSGGTTDTQYF
.	TRBJ1-1	TRBV18	.	TGTGCCAGCTCACCAGAGGCAGGAGCTGATGAAGCTTTCTTT	CASSPEAGADEAFF
.	TRBJ2-1	TRBV19	.	TGTGCCAGTAGTATAGACTCCTCCGGGGACCAGTTCTTC	CASSIDSSGDQFF
.	TRBJ2-1	TRBV5-5	.	TGTGCCAGCAGCTCATCCGTGGACTTTTACAATGAGCAGTTCTTC	CASSSSVDFYNEQFF
once	TRBJ1-3	TRBV7-9	.	TGTGCCAGCAGCTTAGCGCTGGCAGCTGGAAACACCATATATTTT	CASSLALAAGNTIYF
.	TRBJ2-2	TRBV5-1	TRBD1	TGCGCCAGCAGCGCAGGGACAGGGGCAACCGGGGAGCTGTTTTTT	CASSAGTGATGELFF
.	TRBJ1-5	TRBV7-8	.	TGTGCCAGCAGGGAGCAAGGAGGTAGCAATCAGCCCCAGCATTTT	CASREQGGSNQPQHF
.	TRBJ2-2	TRBV2	.	TGTGCCAGCAATCTGGGTTTCCGAACCGGGGAGCTGTTTTTT	CASNLGFRTGELFF
.	TRBJ1-2	TRBV7-9	.	TGTGCCAGCAGCTTAGGACGTACGGGATCTAACTATGGCTACACCTTC	CASSLGRTGSNYGYTF
.	TRBJ1-1	TRBV7-6	.	TGTGCCAGCAACTTCGACCCCACGGGGTGGACTGAAGCTTTCTTT	CASNFDPTGWTEAFF
.	TRBJ1-1	TRBV27	TRBD1	TGTGCCAGCAGTTCCGGGACAGGGATCACTGAAGCTTTCTTT	CASSSGTGITEAFF
.	TRBJ2-3	TRBV5-6	TRBD2	TGTGCCAGCAGCTTGATACTAGCGGGGGACACAGATACGCAGTATTTT	CASSLILAGDTDTQYF
.	TRBJ1-5	TRBV7-2	TRBD1	TGTGCCAGCAGCACCCGGACAGGGTCGGGCAATCAGCCCCAGCATTTT	CASSTRTGSGNQPQHF
.	TRBJ1-6	TRBV19	.	TGTGCCAGTAGAATAGGGGGTGAGGGTCCGCGGAATTCACCCCTCCACTTT	CASRIGGEGPRNSPLHF
.	TRBJ1-2	TRBV28	.	TGTGCCAGCACATGGGTGGGAAACTATGGCTACACCTTC	CASTWVGNYGYTF
few	TRBJ1-5	TRBV15	.	TGTGCCACCAGCAGGCAGGGTCAGCCCCAGCATTTT	CATSRQGQPQHF
.	TRBJ2-3	TRBV5-1	TRBD2	TGCGCCAGCAGCTTGGTAGCCCCAGGGAGGGGCACAGATACGCAGTATTTT	CASSLVAPGRGTDTQYF
.	TRBJ1-1	TRBV5-1	TRBD1	TGCGCCAGCAGCTGGGACAGGGCGGTGATAGCTTTCTTT	CASSWDRAVIAFF
once	TRBJ2-2	TRBV7-6	.	TGTGCCAGCAGCTTAGAGGTCGCGGAAGCGAACACCGGGGAGCTGTTTTTT	CASSLEVAEANTGELFF
.	TRBJ2-3	TRBV2	.	TGTGCCAGCAACCCCCGAGACCTTGGCGCAGATACGCAGTATTTT	CASNPRDLGADTQYF
.	TRBJ2-4	TRBV4-3	.	TGCGCCAGCAGCCAAGGCAATCATGGAAACATTCAGTACTTC	CASSQGNHGNIQYF
.	TRBJ2-1	TRBV9	.	TGTGCCAGCAGCGTAAGTGCGGTAGCTTTCTACAATGAGCAGTTCTTC	CASSVSAVAFYNEQFF